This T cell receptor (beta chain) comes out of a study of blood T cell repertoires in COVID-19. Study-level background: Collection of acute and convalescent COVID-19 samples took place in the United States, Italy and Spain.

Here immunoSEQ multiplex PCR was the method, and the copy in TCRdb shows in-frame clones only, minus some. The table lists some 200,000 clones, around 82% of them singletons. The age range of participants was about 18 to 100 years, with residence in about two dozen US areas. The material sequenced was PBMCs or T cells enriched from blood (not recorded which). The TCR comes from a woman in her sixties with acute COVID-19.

The CDR3 protein is CAWSSQEGRPQHF. The CDR3, as DNA: TGTGCCTGGAGTTCCCAGGAGGGGCGGCCCCAGCATTTT. This rearrangement joins TRBV30 to TRBJ1-5, with a tentative D call TRBD1 (5 bases). Trimming took 2 bases from V and 9 from J, leaving 14 bases between them. Germline lookup yields CDR1 GTSNPN and CDR2 SVGIG (reference sequence). This CDR3 has 13 amino acids.